The present T cell receptor beta chain was sequenced within a study of OX40 agonist ivuxolimab in advanced cancers. Assay: immunoSEQ multiplex PCR; the TCRdb copy retains only in-frame clones and omits some. The sample contains about 71,000 clones, under 90% of which appear only once. This CDR3 region has 12 residues. Germline CDR1 is SQVTM and CDR2 is ANQGSEA. The trim removed 6 bases at V and 7 bases at J, leaving 4 bases unmatched. This clone was seen just once. The chain is built from TRBV29-1 and TRBJ1-4; 8 nucleotides align to TRBD1. Sequences were derived from CD4+ or CD8+ T cells sorted from blood, sampled in a trial of the OX40 agonist ivuxolimab. This TCR was sampled from an adult with an advanced solid tumor such as melanoma, head and neck, liver or kidney cancer. The DNA of the CDR3 is TGCAGCGTGTATACAGGGGGTGAAAAACTGTTTTTT. Amino acids: CSVYTGGEKLFF.